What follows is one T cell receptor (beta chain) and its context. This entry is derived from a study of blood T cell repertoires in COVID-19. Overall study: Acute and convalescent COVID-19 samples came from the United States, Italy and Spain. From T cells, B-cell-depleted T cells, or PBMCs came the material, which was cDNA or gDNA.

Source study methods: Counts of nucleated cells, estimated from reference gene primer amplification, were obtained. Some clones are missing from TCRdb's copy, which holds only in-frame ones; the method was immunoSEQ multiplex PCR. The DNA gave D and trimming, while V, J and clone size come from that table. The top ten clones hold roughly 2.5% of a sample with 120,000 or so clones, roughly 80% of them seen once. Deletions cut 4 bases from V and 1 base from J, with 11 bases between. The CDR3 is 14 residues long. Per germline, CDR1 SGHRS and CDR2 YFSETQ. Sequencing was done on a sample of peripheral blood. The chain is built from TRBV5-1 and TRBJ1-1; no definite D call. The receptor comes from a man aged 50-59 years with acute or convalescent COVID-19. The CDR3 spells CASSPTPANTEAFF. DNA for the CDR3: TGCGCCAGCAGCCCGACTCCGGCGAACACTGAAGCTTTCTTT.